A single sample is the source of the 14 T cell receptor beta chains below, sequenced in a study of technical replicates of blood from a few donors. Profiled with immunoSEQ multiplex PCR; TCRdb holds only in-frame clones, not every one. The sample yields over 80,000 clones, approximately 96% seen once. Sequences were obtained from T cells isolated from PBMCs. Receptors were obtained from a human donor in good health.

The chain combines TRBV4-1 with TRBJ2-7; TRBD2 matches 7 bases. Looked up from germline, CDR1 is MGHRA and CDR2 is YSYEKL. The CDR3 spans 15 residues. The J segment lost 2 bases and the V segment lost 3 bases, leaving 7 bases of the junction unmatched. CDR3 sequence: CASSQVREMAYEQYF. The CDR3 DNA sequence: TGCGCCAGCAGCCAGGTGCGGGAGATGGCCTACGAGCAGTACTTC.

The chain uses TRBV6-1 and TRBJ1-4; TRBD1 matches at 8 bases. The germline V gene encodes CDR1 MNHNS and CDR2 SASEGT. The CDR3 sequence is 16 residues long. The J segment lost 7 bases and the V segment lost 3 bases, leaving 10 bases of the junction unmatched. The CDR3 loop reads CASSDWGQGAGEKLFF. CDR3 DNA sequence: TGTGCCAGCAGTGACTGGGGCCAGGGGGCAGGTGAAAAACTGTTTTTT.

This chain uses TRBV7-2 with TRBJ1-2; tentatively, D is TRBD1 (5 bases). This CDR3 comprises 15 residues. Germline CDR1 reads SGHTA; CDR2 reads FQGNSA. V dropped 5 bases and J dropped 5 bases, with 18 bases sitting between them. The CDR3 is CASSPPGRGEYGYTF. CDR3 nucleotide sequence: TGTGCCAGCAGCCCCCCAGGCCGGGGGGAGTATGGCTACACCTTC.

The chain has TRBV2 and TRBJ1-2; D gene unclear. Germline V lookup: CDR1 SNHLY, CDR2 FYNNEI. V was shortened by 1 base and J by 8 bases, with 14 bases between the two germline ends. The CDR3 contains 14 residues. The CDR3 loop is CASSEGGANRGYTF. The CDR3 DNA reads as TGTGCCAGCAGTGAAGGTGGAGCAAACCGGGGCTACACCTTC.

The V and J genes are TRBV6-5 and TRBJ2-3; 9 positions match TRBD1. V shed 5 bases, J shed 5 bases, and the junction held 8 bases outside the gene matches. Germline loops: CDR1 MNHEY, CDR2 SVGAGI. The CDR3 is 15 residues long. The CDR3 spells CASSISGTGRDTQYF. CDR3 nucleotides: TGTGCCAGCAGTATATCCGGGACAGGGCGAGATACGCAGTATTTT.

The chain is built from TRBV19 and TRBJ2-3; the D gene is possibly TRBD1 (7 bases). This CDR3 spans 14 amino acids. Germline-derived CDR1 and CDR2 are LNHDA and SQIVND (reference sequence). The germline V and J ends were trimmed by 6 bases and 0 bases, with 10 bases remaining between them. The CDR3 region is CASREGQSTDTQYF. In nucleotides, the CDR3 is TGTGCCAGTAGGGAGGGACAGAGCACAGATACGCAGTATTTT.

The rearrangement joins TRBV5-1 to TRBJ2-7; 9 nucleotides match TRBD1. Trimming at V came to 1 base and at J to 7 bases, leaving 6 bases not matched to a gene. The CDR3 has 14 amino acids. Germline V gene lookup returns CDR1 SGHRS and CDR2 YFSETQ. CDR3 nucleotide sequence: TGCGCCAGCAGCTTGCGGACAGGGGCTGGGGAGCAGTACTTC. Amino acids: CASSLRTGAGEQYF.

The chain employs TRBV5-1 and TRBJ1-2, with 7 positions matching TRBD1. V lost 3 bases to trimming and J lost 10 bases; unmatched junction nucleotides: 12. The V gene's germline CDR1 is SGHRS and CDR2 YFSETQ. The CDR3 covers 14 residues. This chain's CDR3 is CASSSDRVGTDYTF. DNA for the CDR3: TGCGCCAGCAGCTCTGACAGGGTAGGGACGGACTACACCTTC.

The gene calls are TRBV30 and TRBJ2-3; 7 bases are a match to TRBD2. The CDR3 totals 14 residues. CDR1 is GTSNPN and CDR2 is SVGIG in the germline V gene (reference sequence). In DNA, the CDR3 is TGTGCTGGCACGGGGCTAGCGGGCACAGATACGCAGTATTTT. The encoded protein is CAGTGLAGTDTQYF.

The genes are TRBV19 and TRBJ1-1; 8 bases line up with TRBD1. The CDR3 extends over 14 amino acids. CDR1 and CDR2 from the germline V gene are LNHDA and SQIVND (reference sequence). Trimming removed 5 bases from V and 1 base from J; junction bases left unmatched: 3. CDR3 nucleotide sequence: TGTGCCAGTAGTTCACAGGGGGGGAACACTGAAGCTTTCTTT. Protein: CASSSQGGNTEAFF.

The CDR3 sequence is CASSPALAGGADTQYF. The CDR3 DNA sequence: TGCGCCAGCAGCCCGGCCCTAGCGGGAGGTGCCGATACGCAGTATTTT. The chain carries TRBV4-3 and TRBJ2-3; 11 nucleotides agree with TRBD2. Germline V gives CDR1 LGHNA, CDR2 YSLEER. J was trimmed by 6 bases and V by 4 bases; bases with no gene match: 9. The CDR3 runs to 16 residues.

This chain uses TRBV30 with TRBJ2-1; D perhaps matches TRBD2 (5 bases). V was clipped by 5 bases and J by 8 bases, with 16 bases between them. The CDR3 covers 13 residues. Germline V gives CDR1 GTSNPN, CDR2 SVGIG (reference sequence). The CDR3 coding sequence is TGTGCCTGGGGACGGAACCTAGCAGATGAGCAGTTCTTC. Its protein is CAWGRNLADEQFF.

This chain joins TRBV7-2 and TRBJ1-5, with a possible D match to TRBD1 (5 bases). The CDR3 is 13 amino acids. The V end was cut by 5 bases, the J end by 1 base, with 6 bases between. The germline V gene encodes CDR1 SGHTA and CDR2 FQGNSA. In DNA, the CDR3 is TGTGCCAGCAGCCGGGGGAGCAATCAGCCCCAGCATTTT. This gives the protein CASSRGSNQPQHF. The variable domain in full, with the rest retrieved from reference TRBV7-2 and TRBJ1-5, is GAGVSQSPSNKVTEKGKDVELRCDPISGHTALYWYRQSLGQGLEFLIYFQGNSAPDKSGLPSDRFSAERTGGSVSTLTIQRTQQEDSAVYLCASSRGSNQPQHFGDGTRLSIL.

The chain has TRBV23-1 and TRBJ2-4, with a tentative D call TRBD2 (5 bases). TRBV23-1 falls under the ORF class, with uncertain function. This CDR3 has 17 amino acids. Trimming left V 3 bases short and J 0 bases short, with 15 bases between. This CDR3 is CASSHLPRTSAKNIQYF. DNA for the CDR3: TGCGCCAGCAGTCATCTCCCACGGACTTCAGCCAAAAACATTCAGTACTTC.